This T cell receptor beta chain was profiled in a study of T-cell memory formation after mild COVID-19 (dated by TCRdb to about 2021). Notes on the research overall: TCR sequence clusters from the two donors were largely donor specific. Longitudinal TCRalpha and TCRbeta repertoire sequencing tracked T-cell clones expanding and contracting after mild COVID-19 in a couple of donors. The cohort was made up of two young adult volunteers, one female and one male, who were previously healthy. General findings and caveats noted by the study authors: Only a couple of mild cases were covered by the study, and larger cohorts that include severe cases with pre-infection samples were considered necessary. SARS-CoV-2 specificity of the second-wave clones peaking on day 37 was not confirmed. Clones that contracted from day 15 to 85 showed balanced CD4/CD8 phenotypes, whereas a second wave of clones that expanded from day 15 to 37 leaned towards CD4+. Contracting CD4+ clones turned up mainly in the CM and EM memory subsets, whereas EMRA was where CD8+ clones were enriched. Some responding clones were detected in pre-infection memory, which suggested that pre-existing cross-reactive memory T cells had joined the SARS-CoV-2 response.

PBMCs were isolated by Ficoll-Paque density gradient centrifugation. The sequencer was an Illumina NovaSeq 6000. cDNA libraries for TCRalpha and TCRbeta were prepared by 5'RACE using constant-segment primers, with sample barcodes and unique molecular identifiers added. RNA was extracted from every sample with Trizol reagent. Amplification of the libraries took two PCR steps, and the second step added a second sample barcode plus Illumina TruSeq adapters. Sequencing of the libraries was done on an Illumina NovaSeq, producing 2 x 150 bp paired-end reads. Under the source paper's analysis protocol: Demultiplexing of reads and collapsing into UMI-guided consensus sequences were performed with migec v1.2.7. Using mixcr v2.1.11, UMI consensuses were aligned to TRA and TRB V and J templates and then assembled into clonotypes. Expanded or contracted clonotypes were those called significant by both edgeR and NoisET, with noise models trained on biological replicates. For edgeR calls, the thresholds were a false discovery rate-adjusted p below 0.01 and a log2 fold-change of 1. As an exploratory analysis of dynamics, PCA with hierarchical clustering was applied to max-normalized trajectories of the 1000 most abundant clonotypes. Separately sequenced CD4+ and CD8+ repertoires were used to assign the CD4 or CD8 phenotype of responding clones. TCRdb ran its own pipeline on the public reads, namely fastp trimming at Q25 and MiXCR clone calling, and kept in-frame beta chains. Here each entry gathers all rows of one CDR3 protein and keeps the most common genes and DNA. The V and J calls were determined by TCRdb, not by the authors. The sample table shows some 160,000 distinct CDR3 sequences, and less than 40% are seen once. The ten largest clonotypes hold around 13% of the sample.

In the germline V gene, CDR1 corresponds to SGHRS and CDR2 to YFSETQ. Spanning cysteine to phenylalanine, the CDR3 consists of 16 amino acids. Only the CDR3 part of the read is kept: 48 bases, read in frame from the first base. Ends trimmed: V by 4 bases, J by 0 bases; bases unmatched to a gene: 9. Points on this clonotype: The target of this receptor is not known. Per-base qualities were not stored, and no clone one base away is much larger.

The clonotype was recovered from an adult woman who had mild COVID-19 (a few samples of this study predate the infection). The sample titles of this study are shuffled in the database, so cell type and time point are left out; the donor was told from shared clones. Recombination connected TRBV5-1 to TRBJ2-5; TRBD1 aligns with 7 central bases. Sequencing used PBMCs or a T cell subset sorted from them (not recorded which). The CDR3 reads as follows: CASSPPQGLHQETQYF. In nucleotide form, the sequence is TGCGCCAGCAGCCCGCCACAGGGGCTTCACCAAGAGACCCAGTACTTC.